This T cell receptor (beta chain) was identified during a study of blood T cell repertoires in COVID-19. In the study overall: The United States, Italy and Spain provided the acute and convalescent COVID-19 samples. Sources were T cells, B-cell-depleted T cells, or PBMCs; the material itself was cDNA or gDNA.

CDR1 is SEHNR, CDR2 FQNEAQ, per germline (reference sequence). The CDR3 runs to 13 residues. Trimming left V 6 bases short and J 5 bases short, with 13 bases between. In the authors' workflow: It was from reference gene primer amplification that nucleated cell counts were estimated. Assay: immunoSEQ multiplex PCR; the TCRdb copy retains only in-frame clones and omits some. D and trimming come from the DNA, and the V and J calls and clone size come from that table. Here the sample spans 240,000 or so clones, around 86% being singletons. The V call is TRBV7-9, the J call TRBJ2-5, with no clear D. The source material was peripheral blood. This TCR was recovered from a woman aged 25 to 39 who had recovered from COVID-19. This CDR3 reads CASSDITGETQYF. CDR3 DNA: TGTGCCAGCAGTGACATTACTGGGGAGACCCAGTACTTC.